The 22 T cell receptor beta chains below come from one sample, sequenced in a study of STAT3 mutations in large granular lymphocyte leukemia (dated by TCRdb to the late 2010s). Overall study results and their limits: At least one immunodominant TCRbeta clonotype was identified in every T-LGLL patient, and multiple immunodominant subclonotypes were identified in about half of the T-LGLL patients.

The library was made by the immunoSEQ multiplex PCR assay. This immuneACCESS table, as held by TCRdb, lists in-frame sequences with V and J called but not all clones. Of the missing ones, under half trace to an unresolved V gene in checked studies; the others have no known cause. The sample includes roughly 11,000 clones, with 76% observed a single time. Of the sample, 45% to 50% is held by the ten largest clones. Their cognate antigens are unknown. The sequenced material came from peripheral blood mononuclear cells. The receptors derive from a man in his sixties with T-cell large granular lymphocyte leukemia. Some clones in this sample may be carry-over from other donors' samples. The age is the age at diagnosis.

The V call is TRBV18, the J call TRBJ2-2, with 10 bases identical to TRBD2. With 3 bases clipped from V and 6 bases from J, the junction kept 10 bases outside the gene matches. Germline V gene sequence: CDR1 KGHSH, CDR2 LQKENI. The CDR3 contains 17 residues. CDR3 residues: CASSPDSGTSVPGELFF. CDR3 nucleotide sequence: TGTGCCAGCTCACCTGATTCCGGGACTAGCGTTCCCGGGGAGCTGTTTTTT.

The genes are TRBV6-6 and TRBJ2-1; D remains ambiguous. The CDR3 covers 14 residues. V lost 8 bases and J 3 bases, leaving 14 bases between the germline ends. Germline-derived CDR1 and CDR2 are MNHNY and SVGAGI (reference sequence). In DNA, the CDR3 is TGTGCCAGCGGTGCCGGGCACAGCTACAATGAGCAGTTCTTC. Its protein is CASGAGHSYNEQFF.

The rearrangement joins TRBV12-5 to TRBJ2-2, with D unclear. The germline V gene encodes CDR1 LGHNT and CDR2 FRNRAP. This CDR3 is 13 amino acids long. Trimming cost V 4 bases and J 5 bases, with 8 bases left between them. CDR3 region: CASGSGPTGELFF. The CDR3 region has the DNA TGTGCTAGTGGTTCAGGTCCAACCGGGGAGCTGTTTTTT.

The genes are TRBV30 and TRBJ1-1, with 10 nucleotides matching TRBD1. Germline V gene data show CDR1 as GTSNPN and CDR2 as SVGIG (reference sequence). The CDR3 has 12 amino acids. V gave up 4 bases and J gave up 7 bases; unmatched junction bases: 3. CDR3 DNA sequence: TGTGCCTGGATCCGGGACAGGGGTGAAGCTTTCTTT. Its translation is CAWIRDRGEAFF.

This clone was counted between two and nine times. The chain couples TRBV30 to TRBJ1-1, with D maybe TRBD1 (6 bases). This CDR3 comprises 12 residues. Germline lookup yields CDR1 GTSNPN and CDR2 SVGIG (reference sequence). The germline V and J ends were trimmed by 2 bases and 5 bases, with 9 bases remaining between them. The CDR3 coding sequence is TGTGCCTGGAGTACAGGGCGGACTGAAGCTTTCTTT. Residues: CAWSTGRTEAFF.

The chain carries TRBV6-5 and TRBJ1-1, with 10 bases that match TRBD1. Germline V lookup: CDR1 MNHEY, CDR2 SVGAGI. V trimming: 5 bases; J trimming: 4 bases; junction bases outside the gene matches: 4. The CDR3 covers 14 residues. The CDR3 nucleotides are TGTGCCAGCAGTAGAAGACAGGGGGCCACTGAAGCTTTCTTT. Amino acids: CASSRRQGATEAFF.

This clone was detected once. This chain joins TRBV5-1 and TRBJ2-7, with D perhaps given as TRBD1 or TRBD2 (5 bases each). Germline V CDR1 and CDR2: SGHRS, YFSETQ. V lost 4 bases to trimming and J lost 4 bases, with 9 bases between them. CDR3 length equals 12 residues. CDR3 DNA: TGCGCCAGCAGCGGGGACGATTACGAGCAGTACTTC. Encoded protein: CASSGDDYEQYF.

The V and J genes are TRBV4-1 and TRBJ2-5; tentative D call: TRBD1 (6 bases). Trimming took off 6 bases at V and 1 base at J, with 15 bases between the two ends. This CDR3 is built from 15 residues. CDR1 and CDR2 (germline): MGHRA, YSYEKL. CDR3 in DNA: TGCGCCAGCAGTTTCCCCGGGACATTCCAAGAGACCCAGTACTTC. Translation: CASSFPGTFQETQYF.

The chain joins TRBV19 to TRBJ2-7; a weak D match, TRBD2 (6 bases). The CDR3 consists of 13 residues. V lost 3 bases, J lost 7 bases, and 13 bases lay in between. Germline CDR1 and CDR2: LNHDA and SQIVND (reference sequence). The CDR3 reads CASSISGVSEQYF. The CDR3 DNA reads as TGTGCCAGTAGTATTTCGGGAGTGAGTGAGCAGTACTTC.

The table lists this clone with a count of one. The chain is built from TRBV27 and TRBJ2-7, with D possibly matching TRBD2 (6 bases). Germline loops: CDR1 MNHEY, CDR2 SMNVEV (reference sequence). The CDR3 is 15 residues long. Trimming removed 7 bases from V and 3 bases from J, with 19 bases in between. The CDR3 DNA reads TGTGCCAGCAAAGTCGGGGATAGCGGCCTCTACGAGCAGTACTTC. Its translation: CASKVGDSGLYEQYF.

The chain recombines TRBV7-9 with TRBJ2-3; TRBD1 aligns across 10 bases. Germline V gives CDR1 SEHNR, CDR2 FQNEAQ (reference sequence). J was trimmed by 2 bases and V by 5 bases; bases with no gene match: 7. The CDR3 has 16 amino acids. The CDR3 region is CASSQWDRGDTDTQYF. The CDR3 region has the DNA TGTGCCAGCAGCCAGTGGGACAGGGGAGACACAGATACGCAGTATTTT.

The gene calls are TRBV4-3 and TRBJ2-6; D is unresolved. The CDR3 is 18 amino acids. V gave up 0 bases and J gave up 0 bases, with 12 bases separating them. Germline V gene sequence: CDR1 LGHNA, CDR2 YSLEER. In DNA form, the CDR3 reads TGCGCCAGCAGCCAAGAAATGGTCTGGCTCTCTGGGGCCAACGTCCTGACTTTC. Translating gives CASSQEMVWLSGANVLTF.

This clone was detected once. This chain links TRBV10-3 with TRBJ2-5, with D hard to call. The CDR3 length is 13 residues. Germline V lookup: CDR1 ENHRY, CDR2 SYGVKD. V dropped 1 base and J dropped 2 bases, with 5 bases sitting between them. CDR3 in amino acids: CAISEFQQETQYF. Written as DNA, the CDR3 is TGTGCCATCAGTGAGTTCCAGCAAGAGACCCAGTACTTC.

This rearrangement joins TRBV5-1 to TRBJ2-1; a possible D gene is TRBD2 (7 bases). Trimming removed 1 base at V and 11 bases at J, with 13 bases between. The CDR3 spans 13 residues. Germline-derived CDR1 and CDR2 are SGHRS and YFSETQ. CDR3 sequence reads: CASSLTGRGKQFF. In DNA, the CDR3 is TGCGCCAGCAGCTTGACAGGGAGGGGTAAGCAGTTCTTC.

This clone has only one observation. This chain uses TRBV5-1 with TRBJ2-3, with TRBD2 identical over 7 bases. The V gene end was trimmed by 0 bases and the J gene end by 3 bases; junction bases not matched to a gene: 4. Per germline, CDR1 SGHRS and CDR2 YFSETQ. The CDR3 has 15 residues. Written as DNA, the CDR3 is TGCGCCAGCAGCTTGGGTAACGGGAGGACAGATACGCAGTATTTT. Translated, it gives CASSLGNGRTDTQYF.

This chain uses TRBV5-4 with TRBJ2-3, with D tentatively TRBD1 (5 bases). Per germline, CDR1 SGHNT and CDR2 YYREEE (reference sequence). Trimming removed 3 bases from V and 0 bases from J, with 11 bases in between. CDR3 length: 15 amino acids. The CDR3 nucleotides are TGTGCCAGCAGCTCTAGAGGACATAGCACAGATACGCAGTATTTT. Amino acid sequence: CASSSRGHSTDTQYF.

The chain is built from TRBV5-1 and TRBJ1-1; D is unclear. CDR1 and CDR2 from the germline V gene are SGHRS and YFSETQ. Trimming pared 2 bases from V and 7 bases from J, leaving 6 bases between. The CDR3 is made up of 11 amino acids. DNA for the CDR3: TGCGCCAGCAGCTTCAGGAGTGAAGCTTTCTTT. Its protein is CASSFRSEAFF.

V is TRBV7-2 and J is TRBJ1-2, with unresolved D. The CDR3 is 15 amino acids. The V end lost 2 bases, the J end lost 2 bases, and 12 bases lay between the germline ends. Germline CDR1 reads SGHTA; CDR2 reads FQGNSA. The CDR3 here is CASSLSWTNNYGYTF. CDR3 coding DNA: TGTGCCAGCAGCTTATCTTGGACGAACAACTATGGCTACACCTTC. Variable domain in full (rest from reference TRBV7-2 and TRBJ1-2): GAGVSQSPSNKVTEKGKDVELRCDPISGHTALYWYRQSLGQGLEFLIYFQGNSAPDKSGLPSDRFSAERTGGSVSTLTIQRTQQEDSAVYLCASSLSWTNNYGYTFGSGTRLTVV.

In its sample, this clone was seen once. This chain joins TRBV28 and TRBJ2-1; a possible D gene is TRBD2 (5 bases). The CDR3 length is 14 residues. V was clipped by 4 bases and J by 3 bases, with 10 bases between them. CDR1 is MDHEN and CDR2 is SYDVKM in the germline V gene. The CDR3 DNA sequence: TGTGCCAGCAGTTCGTCCAGCGGCTACAATGAGCAGTTCTTC. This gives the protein CASSSSSGYNEQFF.

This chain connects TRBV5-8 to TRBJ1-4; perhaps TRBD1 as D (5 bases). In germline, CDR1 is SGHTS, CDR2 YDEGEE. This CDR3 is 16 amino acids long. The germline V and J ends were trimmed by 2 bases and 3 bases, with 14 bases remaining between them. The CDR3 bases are TGTGCCAGCAGCTTCGCCAGGGAAGGAGCTAATGAAAAACTGTTTTTT. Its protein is CASSFAREGANEKLFF. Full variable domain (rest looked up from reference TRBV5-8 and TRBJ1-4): EAGVTQSPTHLIKTRGQQATLRCSPISGHTSVYWYQQALGLGLQFLLWYDEGEERNRGNFPPRFSGRQFPNYSSELNVNALELEDSALYLCASSFAREGANEKLFFGSGTQLSVL.

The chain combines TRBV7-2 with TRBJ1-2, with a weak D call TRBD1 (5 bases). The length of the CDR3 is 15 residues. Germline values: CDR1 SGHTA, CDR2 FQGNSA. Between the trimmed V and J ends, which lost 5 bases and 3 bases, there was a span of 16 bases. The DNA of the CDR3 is TGTGCCAGCAGCCCAGCCGGGGACCCGGACTATGGCTACACCTTC. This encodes CASSPAGDPDYGYTF. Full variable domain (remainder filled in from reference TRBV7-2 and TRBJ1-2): GAGVSQSPSNKVTEKGKDVELRCDPISGHTALYWYRQSLGQGLEFLIYFQGNSAPDKSGLPSDRFSAERTGGSVSTLTIQRTQQEDSAVYLCASSPAGDPDYGYTFGSGTRLTVV.

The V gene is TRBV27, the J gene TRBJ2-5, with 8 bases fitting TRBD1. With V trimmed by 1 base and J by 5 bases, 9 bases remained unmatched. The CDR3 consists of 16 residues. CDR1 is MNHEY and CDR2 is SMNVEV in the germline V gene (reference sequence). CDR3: CASSLYSPQGAETQYF. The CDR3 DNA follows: TGTGCCAGCAGTTTATACTCCCCTCAGGGGGCGGAGACCCAGTACTTC.